This record looks at one T cell receptor (beta chain) sequence and its context. What it binds is unknown. Produced via immunoSEQ multiplex PCR; TCRdb's table is partial and in-frame only. There are over 45,000 clones in the sample; around 81% occur only once, and about 3.3% lies in the top ten. This sample is drawn from a study of a mutant IDH1 vaccine in newly diagnosed glioma. About the study: Eight vaccinations went to patients in weeks 1, 3, 5, 7, 11, 15, 19, 23. Averaging 40.4 years of age, treated patients were roughly 60% male and about 38% female.

The CDR3 contains 18 residues. The V gene end was trimmed by 5 bases and the J gene end by 6 bases; junction bases not matched to a gene: 16. Germline V gives CDR1 SGHAT, CDR2 FQNNGV. Time point noted: week 5, during vaccination. What each vaccine dose contained was 300 ug of mutant IDH1 20-mer peptide, accompanied by topical imiquimod. This clonotype originated in a man under 40 with glioma. The chain uses TRBV11-2 and TRBJ2-2; TRBD2 agrees at 9 bases. This sample comprised PBMCs, obtained from a glioma patient whose treatment included an IDH1 peptide vaccine. The CDR3 here is CASSPRGGAPNVAGELFF. DNA for the CDR3: TGTGCCAGCAGCCCGCGCGGGGGGGCCCCGAATGTCGCCGGGGAGCTGTTTTTT.